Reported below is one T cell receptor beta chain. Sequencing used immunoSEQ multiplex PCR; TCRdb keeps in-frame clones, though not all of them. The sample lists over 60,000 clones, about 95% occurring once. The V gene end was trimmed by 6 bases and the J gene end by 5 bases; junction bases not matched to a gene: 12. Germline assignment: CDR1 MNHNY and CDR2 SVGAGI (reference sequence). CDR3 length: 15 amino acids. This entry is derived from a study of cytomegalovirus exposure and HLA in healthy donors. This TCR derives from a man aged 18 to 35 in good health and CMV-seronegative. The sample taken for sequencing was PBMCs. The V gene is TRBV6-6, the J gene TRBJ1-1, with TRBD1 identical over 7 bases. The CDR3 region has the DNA TGTGCCAGCAGCTGGGACAGATCGGTTGGGACTGAAGCTTTCTTT. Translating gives CASSWDRSVGTEAFF.